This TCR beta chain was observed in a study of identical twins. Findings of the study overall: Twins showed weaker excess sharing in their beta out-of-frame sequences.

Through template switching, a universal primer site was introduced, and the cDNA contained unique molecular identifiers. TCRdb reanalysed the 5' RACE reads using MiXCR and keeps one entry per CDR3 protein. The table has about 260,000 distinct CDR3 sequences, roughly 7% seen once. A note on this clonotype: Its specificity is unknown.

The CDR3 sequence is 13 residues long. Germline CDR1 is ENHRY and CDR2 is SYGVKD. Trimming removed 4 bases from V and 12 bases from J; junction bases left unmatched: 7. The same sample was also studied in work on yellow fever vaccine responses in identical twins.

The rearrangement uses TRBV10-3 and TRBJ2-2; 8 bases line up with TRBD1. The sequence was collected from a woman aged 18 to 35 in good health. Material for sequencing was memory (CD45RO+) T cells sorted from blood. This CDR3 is CAISGTGPEKLFF. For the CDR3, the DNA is TGTGCCATCAGTGGGACAGGGCCTGAGAAGCTGTTTTTT.